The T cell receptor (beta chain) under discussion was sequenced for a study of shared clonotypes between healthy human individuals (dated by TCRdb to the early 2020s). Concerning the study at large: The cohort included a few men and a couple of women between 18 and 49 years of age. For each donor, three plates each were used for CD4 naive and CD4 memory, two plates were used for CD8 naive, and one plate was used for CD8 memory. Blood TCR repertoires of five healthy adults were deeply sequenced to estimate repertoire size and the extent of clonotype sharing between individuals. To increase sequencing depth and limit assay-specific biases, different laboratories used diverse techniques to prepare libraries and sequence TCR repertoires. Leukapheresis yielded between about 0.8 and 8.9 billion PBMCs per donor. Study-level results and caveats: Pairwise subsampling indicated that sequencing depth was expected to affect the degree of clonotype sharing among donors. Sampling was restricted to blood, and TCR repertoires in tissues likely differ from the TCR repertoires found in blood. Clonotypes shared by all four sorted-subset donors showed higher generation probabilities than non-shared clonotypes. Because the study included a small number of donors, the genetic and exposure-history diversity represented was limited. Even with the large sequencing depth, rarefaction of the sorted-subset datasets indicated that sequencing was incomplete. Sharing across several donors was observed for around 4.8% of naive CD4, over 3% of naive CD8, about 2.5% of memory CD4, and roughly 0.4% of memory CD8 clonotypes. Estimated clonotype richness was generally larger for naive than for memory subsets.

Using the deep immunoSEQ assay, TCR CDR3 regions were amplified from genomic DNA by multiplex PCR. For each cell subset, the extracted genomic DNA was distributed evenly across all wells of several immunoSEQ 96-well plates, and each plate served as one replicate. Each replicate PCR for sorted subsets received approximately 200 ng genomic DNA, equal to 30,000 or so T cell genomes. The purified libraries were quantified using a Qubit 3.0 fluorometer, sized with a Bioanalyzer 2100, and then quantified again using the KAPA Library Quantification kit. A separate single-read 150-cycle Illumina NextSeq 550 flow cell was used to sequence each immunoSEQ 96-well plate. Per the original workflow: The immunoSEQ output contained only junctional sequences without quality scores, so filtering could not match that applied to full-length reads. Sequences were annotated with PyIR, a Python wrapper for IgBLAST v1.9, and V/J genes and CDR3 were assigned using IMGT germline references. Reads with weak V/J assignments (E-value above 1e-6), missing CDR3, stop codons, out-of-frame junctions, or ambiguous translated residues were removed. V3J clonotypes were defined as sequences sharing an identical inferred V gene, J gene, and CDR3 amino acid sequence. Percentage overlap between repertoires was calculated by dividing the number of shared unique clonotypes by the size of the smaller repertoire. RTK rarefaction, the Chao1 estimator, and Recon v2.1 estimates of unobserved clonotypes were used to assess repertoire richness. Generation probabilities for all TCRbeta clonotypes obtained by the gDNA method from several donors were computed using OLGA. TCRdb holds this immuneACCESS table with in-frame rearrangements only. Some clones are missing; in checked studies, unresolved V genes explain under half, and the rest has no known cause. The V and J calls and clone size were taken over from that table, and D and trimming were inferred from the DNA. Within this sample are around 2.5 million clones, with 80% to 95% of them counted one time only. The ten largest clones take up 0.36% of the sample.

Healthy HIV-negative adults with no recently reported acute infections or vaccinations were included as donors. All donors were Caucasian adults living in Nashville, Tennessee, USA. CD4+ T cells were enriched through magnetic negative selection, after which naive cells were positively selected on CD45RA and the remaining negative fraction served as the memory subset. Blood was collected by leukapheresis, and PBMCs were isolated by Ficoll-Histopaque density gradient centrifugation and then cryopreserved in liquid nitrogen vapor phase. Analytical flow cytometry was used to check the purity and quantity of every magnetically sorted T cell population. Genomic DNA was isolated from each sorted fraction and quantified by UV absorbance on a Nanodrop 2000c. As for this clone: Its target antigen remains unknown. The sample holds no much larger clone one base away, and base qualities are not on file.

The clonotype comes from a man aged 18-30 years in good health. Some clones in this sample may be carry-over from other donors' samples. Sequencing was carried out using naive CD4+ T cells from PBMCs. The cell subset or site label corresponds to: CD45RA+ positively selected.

Here is the DNA: TGTGCCAGCAGCACCCGATTGGGTAGCGCGACCGGCTACGAGCAGTACTTC. It is translated as CASSTRLGSATGYEQYF. The sequence is built from TRBV7-9 and TRBJ2-7, with TRBD2 as a weak D call on 5 bases. V and J are truncated by 5 bases and 3 bases respectively, leaving an intervening sequence of 23 bases. According to the germline V gene (reference sequence), CDR1 reads SEHNR and CDR2 reads FQNEAQ. Measured from the cysteine to the phenylalanine, the CDR3 is 17 residues long. The sequence is cut down to CDR3 DNA, 51 bases in frame from base 1.